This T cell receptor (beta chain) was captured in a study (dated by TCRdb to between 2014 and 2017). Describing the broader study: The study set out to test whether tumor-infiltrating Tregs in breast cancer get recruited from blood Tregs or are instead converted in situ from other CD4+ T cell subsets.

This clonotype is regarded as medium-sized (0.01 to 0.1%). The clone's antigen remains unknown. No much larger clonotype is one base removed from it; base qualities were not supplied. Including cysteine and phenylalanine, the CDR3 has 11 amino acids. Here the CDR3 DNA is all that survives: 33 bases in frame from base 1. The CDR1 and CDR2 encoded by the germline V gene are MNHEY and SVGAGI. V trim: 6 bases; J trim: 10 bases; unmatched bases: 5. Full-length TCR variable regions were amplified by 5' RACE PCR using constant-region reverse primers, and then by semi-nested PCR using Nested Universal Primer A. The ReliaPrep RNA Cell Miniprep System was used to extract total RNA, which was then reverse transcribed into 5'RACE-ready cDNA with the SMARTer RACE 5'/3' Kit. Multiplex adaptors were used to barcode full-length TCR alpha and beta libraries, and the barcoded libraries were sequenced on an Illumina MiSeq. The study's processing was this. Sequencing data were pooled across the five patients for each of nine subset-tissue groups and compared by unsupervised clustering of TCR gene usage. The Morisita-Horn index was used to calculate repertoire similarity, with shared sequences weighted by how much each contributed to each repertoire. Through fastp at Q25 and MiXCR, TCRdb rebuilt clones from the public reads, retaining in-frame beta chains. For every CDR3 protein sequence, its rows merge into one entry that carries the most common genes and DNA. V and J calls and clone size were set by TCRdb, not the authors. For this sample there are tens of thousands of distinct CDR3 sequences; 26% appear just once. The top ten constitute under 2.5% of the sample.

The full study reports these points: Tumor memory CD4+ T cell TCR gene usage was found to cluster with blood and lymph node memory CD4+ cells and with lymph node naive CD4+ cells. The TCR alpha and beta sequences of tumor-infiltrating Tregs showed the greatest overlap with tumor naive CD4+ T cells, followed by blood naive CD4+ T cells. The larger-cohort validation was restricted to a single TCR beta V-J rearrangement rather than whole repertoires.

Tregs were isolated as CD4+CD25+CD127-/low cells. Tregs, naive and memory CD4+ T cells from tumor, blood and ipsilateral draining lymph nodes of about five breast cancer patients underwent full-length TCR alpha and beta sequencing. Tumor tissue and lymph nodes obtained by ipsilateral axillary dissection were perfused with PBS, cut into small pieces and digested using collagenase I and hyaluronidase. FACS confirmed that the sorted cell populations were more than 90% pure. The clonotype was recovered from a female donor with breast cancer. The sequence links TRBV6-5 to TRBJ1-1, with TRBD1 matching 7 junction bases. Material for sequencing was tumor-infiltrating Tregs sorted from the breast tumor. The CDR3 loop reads CASRRQGRAFF. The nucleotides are TGTGCCAGCAGACGACAGGGCAGAGCTTTCTTT.